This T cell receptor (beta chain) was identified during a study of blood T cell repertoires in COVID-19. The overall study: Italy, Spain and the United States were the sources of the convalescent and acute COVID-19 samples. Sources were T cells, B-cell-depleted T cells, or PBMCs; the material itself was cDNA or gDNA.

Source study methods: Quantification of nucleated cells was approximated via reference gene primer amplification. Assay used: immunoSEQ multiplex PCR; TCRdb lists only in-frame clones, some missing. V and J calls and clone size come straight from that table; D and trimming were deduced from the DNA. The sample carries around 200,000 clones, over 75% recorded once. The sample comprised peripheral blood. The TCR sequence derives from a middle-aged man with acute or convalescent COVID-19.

The CDR3 spells CASSISDSMNTEAFF. CDR3 DNA sequence: TGTGCCAGCAGCATCTCCGACAGTATGAACACTGAAGCTTTCTTT. The chain uses TRBV5-8 and TRBJ1-1, with D perhaps TRBD1 (5 bases). Germline values: CDR1 SGHTS, CDR2 YDEGEE. The V end lost 4 bases, the J end lost 0 bases, and 13 bases lay between the germline ends. This CDR3 has 15 residues.